This TCR beta chain was found in a study of vaccination and CD4 T cells after COVID-19. Study-wide findings and caveats: For SARS-CoV-2-reactive clonotypes, the median went from about 22 to 38, a nonsignificant increase.

Treatment indicated: roughly 11-day PBMC culture with coronavirus spike peptide pools or control peptides (ViraFEST assay). Sequencing of DNA taken from cultured CD4+ T cells relied on the Oncomine TCR Beta short-read assay. TCRdb processed the PCR reads anew with MiXCR; each CDR3 protein has one entry. The sample holds some 13,000 distinct CDR3 sequences, under 75% seen once. The germline gives CDR1 MNHNS, CDR2 SASEGT. The V segment lost 7 bases and the J segment 6 bases; nucleotides outside the gene matches: 5. This CDR3 comprises 12 residues. Details on this clonotype: Its specificity is unknown.

This receptor was taken from a human donor who had recovered from COVID-19. Sequencing was performed on CD4+ T cells from blood, cultured in vitro. The chain is built from TRBV6-1 and TRBJ1-2; 7 bases fit TRBD1. This chain's CDR3 is CASTTGRDGYTF. In DNA, the CDR3 is TGTGCCAGCACGACAGGGCGCGATGGCTACACCTTC.